A selection of T cell receptor beta chains follows, all from one sample in a study of STAT5B mutations in CD4+ large granular lymphocyte leukemia. Data came from immunoSEQ multiplex PCR; TCRdb stores just in-frame clones and leaves some out. The table includes 30,000 to 40,000 clones, roughly three quarters detected once. Sequences were obtained from CD4+ T cells from blood buffy coats. The receptor set was obtained from a human donor in good health. Both conserved end residues are part of each CDR3. The D gene is left open where the match is weak. Some rows have no size entry. The others give once, few or many, or a class for an expanded clone.

j_gene: TRBJ2-2
v_gene: TRBV13
len: 14
d_gene: -
abundance: -
CDR3aa: CASSPPGVAGELFF
CDR3nt: TGTGCCAGCAGCCCCCCGGGGGTAGCCGGGGAGCTGTTTTTT

j_gene: TRBJ2-1
v_gene: TRBV5-1
len: 15
d_gene: TRBD2
abundance: -
CDR3aa: CASSLGDYQYNEQFF
CDR3nt: TGCGCCAGCAGCTTGGGGGACTACCAATACAATGAGCAGTTCTTC

j_gene: TRBJ2-1
v_gene: TRBV5-4
len: 14
d_gene: -
abundance: once
CDR3aa: CASSAGTPSSEQFF
CDR3nt: TGTGCCAGCAGCGCCGGGACCCCCTCGAGTGAGCAGTTCTTC

j_gene: TRBJ2-2
v_gene: TRBV6-6
len: 15
d_gene: -
abundance: once
CDR3aa: CASSYSKLNTGELFF
CDR3nt: TGTGCCAGCAGTTACTCGAAACTGAACACCGGGGAGCTGTTTTTT

j_gene: TRBJ2-7
v_gene: TRBV6-5
len: 15
d_gene: TRBD1
abundance: -
CDR3aa: CASSYSGQGVYEQYF
CDR3nt: TGTGCCAGCAGTTACTCGGGACAGGGGGTTTACGAGCAGTACTTC

j_gene: TRBJ2-7
v_gene: TRBV7-2
len: 14
d_gene: TRBD2
abundance: few
CDR3aa: CASSATAGGREQYF
CDR3nt: TGTGCCAGCAGCGCCACCGCGGGGGGGCGCGAGCAGTACTTC

j_gene: TRBJ1-5
v_gene: TRBV12-5
len: 14
d_gene: TRBD1
abundance: -
CDR3aa: CASGQRQGNQPQHF
CDR3nt: TGTGCTAGTGGCCAAAGACAGGGAAATCAGCCCCAGCATTTT

j_gene: TRBJ1-1
v_gene: TRBV30
len: 14
d_gene: -
abundance: -
CDR3aa: CAWRIGLGDTEAFF
CDR3nt: TGTGCCTGGAGGATTGGTCTAGGCGACACTGAAGCTTTCTTT

j_gene: TRBJ1-2
v_gene: TRBV19
len: 14
d_gene: TRBD1
abundance: -
CDR3aa: CASSRQGAVGGYTF
CDR3nt: TGTGCCAGTAGCCGACAGGGGGCGGTCGGAGGCTACACCTTC

j_gene: TRBJ1-4
v_gene: TRBV5-1
len: 13
d_gene: -
abundance: -
CDR3aa: CASSRGEREKLFF
CDR3nt: TGCGCCAGCAGCAGGGGGGAGCGAGAAAAACTGTTTTTT

j_gene: TRBJ1-6
v_gene: TRBV4-1
len: 15
d_gene: -
abundance: -
CDR3aa: CASTPGGAYNSPLHF
CDR3nt: TGCGCCAGCACCCCCGGGGGGGCCTATAATTCACCCCTCCACTTT

j_gene: TRBJ2-2
v_gene: TRBV18
len: 15
d_gene: TRBD1
abundance: few
CDR3aa: CASSWTGLSAGELFF
CDR3nt: TGTGCCAGCTCCTGGACAGGCTTAAGCGCCGGGGAGCTGTTTTTT

j_gene: TRBJ1-2
v_gene: TRBV5-4
len: 13
d_gene: TRBD1
abundance: few
CDR3aa: CASRLQGSYGYTF
CDR3nt: TGTGCCAGCAGACTACAGGGGAGCTATGGCTACACCTTC

j_gene: TRBJ2-2
v_gene: TRBV4-3
len: 14
d_gene: TRBD1
abundance: once
CDR3aa: CASSQAGGGGELFF
CDR3nt: TGCGCCAGCAGCCAAGCAGGGGGCGGCGGGGAGCTGTTTTTT

j_gene: TRBJ2-5
v_gene: TRBV5-1
len: 14
d_gene: TRBD1
abundance: -
CDR3aa: CASSYQGQQETQYF
CDR3nt: TGCGCCAGCAGCTACCAGGGACAGCAAGAGACCCAGTACTTC

j_gene: TRBJ2-7
v_gene: TRBV2
len: 14
d_gene: TRBD2
abundance: few
CDR3aa: CATTQVGGVNEQYF
CDR3nt: TGTGCCACCACCCAGGTGGGGGGGGTCAACGAGCAGTACTTC

j_gene: TRBJ2-2
v_gene: TRBV5-1
len: 15
d_gene: TRBD1
abundance: -
CDR3aa: CASSLDRGRTGELFF
CDR3nt: TGCGCCAGCAGCTTGGACAGGGGGCGCACCGGGGAGCTGTTTTTT

j_gene: TRBJ1-1
v_gene: TRBV19
len: 13
d_gene: -
abundance: few
CDR3aa: CASSKSRGTEAFF
CDR3nt: TGTGCCAGTAGTAAGTCCCGAGGGACTGAAGCTTTCTTT

j_gene: TRBJ1-2
v_gene: TRBV29-1
len: 11
d_gene: -
abundance: -
CDR3aa: CSAEGADGYTF
CDR3nt: TGCAGCGCGGAAGGTGCGGATGGCTACACCTTC

j_gene: TRBJ1-5
v_gene: TRBV6-1
len: 14
d_gene: TRBD1
abundance: -
CDR3aa: CASSLDRVYQPQHF
CDR3nt: TGTGCCAGCAGTCTCGACAGGGTATATCAGCCCCAGCATTTT

j_gene: TRBJ1-2
v_gene: TRBV27
len: 15
d_gene: -
abundance: few
CDR3aa: CASSLSGPFSYGYTF
CDR3nt: TGTGCCAGCAGTTTATCGGGACCCTTTAGCTATGGCTACACCTTC

j_gene: TRBJ1-4
v_gene: TRBV6-6
len: 14
d_gene: -
abundance: -
CDR3aa: CASLKGGTNEKLFF
CDR3nt: TGTGCCAGCCTTAAGGGGGGAACTAATGAAAAACTGTTTTTT

j_gene: TRBJ2-2
v_gene: TRBV9
len: 15
d_gene: -
abundance: -
CDR3aa: CASSVGSGRTGELFF
CDR3nt: TGTGCCAGCAGCGTAGGAAGCGGTCGCACCGGGGAGCTGTTTTTT

j_gene: TRBJ2-2
v_gene: TRBV9
len: 16
d_gene: -
abundance: few
CDR3aa: CASSVGQAAPTGELFF
CDR3nt: TGTGCCAGCAGCGTGGGGCAGGCAGCCCCCACCGGGGAGCTGTTTTTT

j_gene: TRBJ1-2
v_gene: TRBV10-3
len: 16
d_gene: TRBD1
abundance: -
CDR3aa: CAIRETGDTSNYGYTF
CDR3nt: TGTGCCATCAGGGAGACAGGGGACACATCTAACTATGGCTACACCTTC

j_gene: TRBJ1-1
v_gene: TRBV5-1
len: 13
d_gene: -
abundance: few
CDR3aa: CASSLALGYEAFF
CDR3nt: TGCGCCAGCAGCTTGGCATTAGGGTATGAGGCTTTCTTT

j_gene: TRBJ2-7
v_gene: TRBV5-1
len: 14
d_gene: -
abundance: -
CDR3aa: CASSLGDVPYEQYF
CDR3nt: TGCGCCAGCAGCTTGGGGGACGTACCCTACGAGCAGTACTTC

j_gene: TRBJ1-6
v_gene: TRBV10-3
len: 13
d_gene: -
abundance: -
CDR3aa: CAITGQDNSPLHF
CDR3nt: TGTGCCATCACTGGGCAGGATAATTCACCCCTCCACTTT

j_gene: TRBJ2-5
v_gene: TRBV28
len: 12
d_gene: -
abundance: -
CDR3aa: CASSLLGETQYF
CDR3nt: TGTGCCAGCAGTTTATTAGGCGAGACCCAGTACTTC

j_gene: TRBJ2-5
v_gene: TRBV5-6
len: 17
d_gene: TRBD2
abundance: -
CDR3aa: CASSLWLAGGYQETQYF
CDR3nt: TGTGCCAGCAGCTTATGGCTAGCGGGGGGCTACCAGGAGACCCAGTACTTC

j_gene: TRBJ2-3
v_gene: TRBV30
len: 13
d_gene: -
abundance: -
CDR3aa: CAWSLRTGDTQYF
CDR3nt: TGTGCCTGGAGTCTCAGAACAGGGGATACGCAGTATTTT

j_gene: TRBJ1-4
v_gene: TRBV6-6
len: 15
d_gene: TRBD1
abundance: -
CDR3aa: CASSYLGTANEKLFF
CDR3nt: TGTGCCAGCAGTTACTTGGGGACAGCTAATGAAAAACTGTTTTTT

j_gene: TRBJ1-2
v_gene: TRBV10-3
len: 13
d_gene: -
abundance: -
CDR3aa: CAISAQGAYGYTF
CDR3nt: TGTGCCATCAGTGCGCAGGGCGCCTATGGCTACACCTTC

j_gene: TRBJ2-5
v_gene: TRBV11-2
len: 13
d_gene: -
abundance: -
CDR3aa: CASSTGIQETQYF
CDR3nt: TGTGCCAGCAGCACAGGGATTCAAGAGACCCAGTACTTC

j_gene: TRBJ2-2
v_gene: TRBV5-1
len: 19
d_gene: -
abundance: -
CDR3aa: CASSLGGGSPPWDTGELFF
CDR3nt: TGCGCCAGCAGCTTGGGTGGGGGCAGCCCCCCGTGGGACACCGGGGAGCTGTTTTTT

j_gene: TRBJ1-2
v_gene: TRBV6-6
len: 13
d_gene: -
abundance: -
CDR3aa: CASNRALYYGYTF
CDR3nt: TGTGCCAGCAACAGGGCACTCTACTATGGCTACACCTTC

j_gene: TRBJ1-5
v_gene: TRBV5-5
len: 16
d_gene: -
abundance: -
CDR3aa: CASSIGSASYNQPQHF
CDR3nt: TGTGCCAGCAGCATCGGGTCAGCGAGCTACAATCAGCCCCAGCATTTT

j_gene: TRBJ2-3
v_gene: TRBV19
len: 14
d_gene: -
abundance: few
CDR3aa: CASSMPAYTDTQYF
CDR3nt: TGTGCCAGTAGTATGCCAGCGTACACAGATACGCAGTATTTT

j_gene: TRBJ1-2
v_gene: TRBV30
len: 14
d_gene: -
abundance: -
CDR3aa: CAWRGQPSLDGYTF
CDR3nt: TGTGCCTGGAGAGGGCAGCCAAGCCTCGATGGCTACACCTTC

j_gene: TRBJ2-3
v_gene: TRBV2
len: 15
d_gene: -
abundance: -
CDR3aa: CASRGGGGVTDTQYF
CDR3nt: TGTGCCAGCAGAGGGGGAGGGGGGGTCACAGATACGCAGTATTTT

j_gene: TRBJ1-4
v_gene: TRBV6-5
len: 14
d_gene: -
abundance: -
CDR3aa: CASSRAWTNEKLFF
CDR3nt: TGTGCCAGCAGTCGAGCCTGGACTAATGAAAAACTGTTTTTT

j_gene: TRBJ1-2
v_gene: TRBV5-6
len: 15
d_gene: -
abundance: -
CDR3aa: CASSLGPSALYGYTF
CDR3nt: TGTGCCAGCAGCTTGGGGCCCTCAGCCCTCTATGGCTACACCTTC

j_gene: TRBJ2-7
v_gene: TRBV7-9
len: 13
d_gene: -
abundance: -
CDR3aa: CASSFGLSYEQYF
CDR3nt: TGTGCCAGCAGCTTCGGCCTCTCCTACGAGCAGTACTTC

j_gene: TRBJ2-3
v_gene: TRBV19
len: 16
d_gene: TRBD2
abundance: -
CDR3aa: CASSTGLAGVGDTQYF
CDR3nt: TGTGCCAGTAGTACCGGACTAGCAGGGGTCGGAGATACGCAGTATTTT